Presented here are 11 T cell receptor beta chains from one specimen sequenced in a study of blood T cells in healthy people across ages. Alongside a J-beta primer mix, a sample-barcoded 5' primer served in a second PCR lasting roughly 7 to 12 cycles. One entry per CDR3 protein, called by TCRdb with MiXCR from the 5' RACE reads. This table has about 1,500,000 distinct CDR3 sequences, 42% appearing once. Source material: blood. The receptors were sampled from a young woman in good health.

This clonotype was seen only a few times. The chain couples TRBV12-3 or TRBV12-4 to TRBJ2-7; D call uncertain. This CDR3 has 14 residues. Trimming left V 5 bases short and J 5 bases short, with 16 bases between. CDR3 amino acids: CASSAAGFWDEQYF. DNA for the CDR3: TGTGCCAGCAGTGCCGCCGGTTTTTGGGACGAGCAGTACTTC.

This clonotype has a handful of counts. The V call is TRBV2, the J call TRBJ1-1; D is undetermined. Germline assignment: CDR1 SNHLY and CDR2 FYNNEI. The CDR3 runs 11 residues. The V and J ends lost 8 bases and 1 base respectively, with 5 bases between them. DNA for the CDR3: TGTGCCAGCGGGCGGAACACTGAAGCTTTCTTT. Amino acid sequence: CASGRNTEAFF.

This chain uses TRBV7-9 with TRBJ1-2; D remains ambiguous. V lost 0 bases to trimming and J lost 2 bases, with 10 bases between them. The germline CDR1 and CDR2 sequences are SEHNR and FQNEAQ (reference sequence). The CDR3 sequence is 15 residues long. As DNA, the CDR3 is TGTGCCAGCAGCTTAGCGCCCTGGGAAAACTATGGCTACACCTTC. Amino acids: CASSLAPWENYGYTF.

The genes are TRBV9 and TRBJ1-1, with D maybe TRBD1 (5 bases). The V end lost 4 bases, the J end lost 6 bases, and 19 bases lay between the germline ends. The germline CDR1 and CDR2 sequences are SGDLS and YYNGEE. CDR3 size: 15 residues. The CDR3 is CASSSLEGPSAEAFF. CDR3 nucleotides: TGTGCCAGCAGCTCTCTCGAGGGACCTAGCGCTGAAGCTTTCTTT.

This clonotype has just a few counts. The chain recombines TRBV6-1 with TRBJ2-7; 7 positions agree with TRBD1. The CDR3 sequence is 13 residues long. The J segment lost 2 bases and the V segment lost 6 bases, leaving 4 bases of the junction unmatched. Germline V gives CDR1 MNHNS, CDR2 SASEGT. For the CDR3, the DNA is TGTGCCAGCAGGGCGACAGGGACCTACGAGCAGTACTTC. It is translated as CASRATGTYEQYF.

This clonotype appeared a few times. CDR3 in DNA: TGCGCCAGCAGCCAAGATCAAGTTACGCAGTATTTT. Translation gives CASSQDQVTQYF. The chain joins TRBV4-1 to TRBJ2-3; no clear D. CDR3 size: 12 residues. The germline V gene has CDR1 MGHRA and CDR2 YSYEKL. V lost 0 bases to trimming and J lost 8 bases, with 6 bases between them.

This clonotype was seen only once. The CDR3 is CASSPYLGIHNEQFF. DNA for the CDR3: TGTGCCAGCAGCCCCTATCTGGGTATCCACAATGAGCAGTTCTTC. This chain joins TRBV7-9 and TRBJ2-1; D not certain. Germline lookup yields CDR1 SEHNR and CDR2 FQNEAQ (reference sequence). The length of the CDR3 is 15 residues. The V end was cut by 5 bases, the J end by 5 bases, with 16 bases between.

This clonotype was counted a few times. This rearrangement joins TRBV15 to TRBJ2-7; D unresolved. Germline V lookup: CDR1 LNHNV, CDR2 YYDKDF (reference sequence). The CDR3 totals 12 residues. The V end lost 1 base, the J end lost 5 bases, and 6 bases lay between the germline ends. The CDR3 coding sequence is TGTGCCACCAGCAGAGCTGAGCACGAGCAGTACTTC. It codes for CATSRAEHEQYF.

This clonotype was recorded a few times. The chain joins TRBV6-2 or TRBV6-3 to TRBJ2-7; no definite D call. V was clipped by 2 bases and J by 6 bases, with 11 bases between them. Germline CDR1 MNHEY, CDR2 SVGEGT. This CDR3 spans 13 amino acids. This CDR3 reads CASSYTVGGEQYF. CDR3 nucleotides: TGTGCCAGCAGTTACACGGTAGGCGGCGAGCAGTACTTC.

This clonotype was seen repeatedly, ten times or more. The DNA for the CDR3 is TGTGCTAGTGGTGGAGGAGAGCCCAACAATGAGCAGTTCTTC. Its protein is CASGGGEPNNEQFF. V usage is TRBV12-5 and J usage is TRBJ2-1; possible D gene TRBD2, 5 bases. This CDR3 is built from 14 residues. Trimming stripped 5 bases from V and 5 bases from J, with 13 bases between. Germline V gene lookup returns CDR1 LGHNT and CDR2 FRNRAP.

This clonotype was seen a handful of times. The CDR3 sequence: CSASYFGRSYNEQFF. The CDR3 DNA sequence: TGCAGTGCTAGTTACTTCGGGAGGTCCTACAATGAGCAGTTCTTC. V is TRBV20-1 and J is TRBJ2-1, with TRBD2 identical over 7 bases. CDR1 is DFQATT, CDR2 SNEGSKA, per germline (reference sequence). This CDR3 has 15 residues. Unmatched junction bases numbered 6, after V lost 3 bases and J lost 1 base.